This T cell receptor beta chain originates from a study of blood T cell repertoires in COVID-19. Germline lookup yields CDR1 SNHLY and CDR2 FYNNEI. Trimming removed 2 bases from V and 2 bases from J, with 7 bases in between. The CDR3 covers 13 residues. This clone occurred once. Repertoires were generated with immunoSEQ multiplex PCR, while TCRdb's copy carries only in-frame clones and drops some. The sample lists over 45,000 clones; around 84% were seen once. V usage is TRBV2 and J usage is TRBJ2-7, with D tentatively TRBD1 (5 bases). The TCR originated in a man in his sixties with acute or convalescent COVID-19. The sequencing input was peripheral blood. This chain's CDR3 is CASSEQGTYEQYF. The CDR3 DNA reads as TGTGCCAGCAGTGAACAGGGAACCTACGAGCAGTACTTC.